The entry below describes one T cell receptor (beta chain). This sample was included in a study of blood T cell repertoires in COVID-19. Study-level information: The United States, Italy and Spain supplied acute and convalescent COVID-19 samples. The analysed material was cDNA or gDNA that came from T cells, B-cell-depleted T cells, or PBMCs.

The J segment lost 2 bases and the V segment lost 2 bases, leaving 9 bases of the junction unmatched. The CDR3 covers 17 residues. Germline V gene sequence: CDR1 SGHNT, CDR2 YENEEA. Under the authors' procedure: Reference gene primer amplification in the assay estimated nucleated cell counts. Clones were read by immunoSEQ multiplex PCR, and TCRdb kept only the in-frame ones, dropping some. V and J calls and clone size come straight from that table; D and trimming were deduced from the DNA. The table lists about 120,000 clones, about 89% of them singletons. This clonotype originated in a woman between 65 and 79 years old with acute or convalescent COVID-19. This rearrangement joins TRBV11-3 to TRBJ2-1, with 7 positions matching TRBD2. What was sequenced was peripheral blood. This CDR3 is CASSLTALAGPYNEQFF. The CDR3 region has the DNA TGTGCCAGCAGCTTAACAGCTTTAGCGGGCCCCTACAATGAGCAGTTCTTC.